This T cell receptor (beta chain) was recovered during a study of identical twins. This CDR3 spans 15 amino acids. V was trimmed by 0 bases and J by 1 base, leaving 10 bases between them. Germline CDR1 is SGDLS and CDR2 is YYNGEE. As to this clonotype: No antigen is known for it.

Findings and limits, study-wide: There was an excess of low generation probability in the out-of-frame alpha sequences that twins shared. Out-of-frame beta chain sequences displayed weaker excess sharing between twins. Fewer insertions marked abundant cord blood beta clonotypes; young adult naive trended weakly, memory not at all.

Template switching (which added a universal primer site) was used, and cDNA carried unique molecular identifiers. TCRdb re-analysed the 5' RACE reads in MiXCR, keeping a single row per CDR3 protein. The table shows approximately 530,000 distinct CDR3 sequences, with around 22% occurring only once. The sample was also reused in another study, on yellow fever vaccine responses in identical twins.

The chain recombines TRBV9 with TRBJ2-5; D not resolved. The source is a woman younger than 35 in good health. Sequenced: CD4+ T cells sorted from blood. CDR3 in DNA: TGTGCCAGCAGCGTAGGGGGTCGGGTCCAAGAGACCCAGTACTTC. Encoded protein: CASSVGGRVQETQYF.